Presented here are 3 T cell receptor beta chains from one specimen sequenced in a study of shared clonotypes between healthy human individuals. The assay was immunoSEQ multiplex PCR, and TCRdb's table has in-frame clones only and misses some. In the table there are 2,500,000 or so clones, 80% to 95% of which are singletons. Specimen: naive CD4+ T cells from PBMCs. Specified subset: CD45RA+ positively selected. These TCRs come from a man aged 18 to 30 in good health. Some clones in this sample may be carry-over from other donors' samples.

This chain connects TRBV29-1 to TRBJ1-3; D gene uncertain. V was cut by 1 base and J by 1 base, with 8 bases left in between. Per germline, CDR1 SQVTM and CDR2 ANQGSEA. This CDR3 comprises 14 residues. CDR3 in amino acids: CSVEVRPSGNTIYF. The CDR3 DNA reads TGCAGCGTTGAAGTCCGCCCGTCTGGAAACACCATATATTTT.

The chain combines TRBV28 with TRBJ2-4, with D unclear. Trimming removed 3 bases at V and 13 bases at J, with 13 bases between. In germline, CDR1 is MDHEN, CDR2 SYDVKM. The CDR3 covers 12 residues. The CDR3 DNA follows: TGTGCCAGCAGTTTTGTCGGTAACAGCCAGTACTTC. It yields the protein CASSFVGNSQYF.

The J gene is TRBJ2-7, the V gene TRBV5-1, with 7 nucleotides matching TRBD1. Germline values: CDR1 SGHRS, CDR2 YFSETQ. V was pared by 4 bases and J by 2 bases, with 9 bases of the junction left unmatched. CDR3 length equals 15 residues. Written as DNA, the CDR3 is TGCGCCAGCAGCCCGTTGACAGGGACAACCTACGAGCAGTACTTC. Translation: CASSPLTGTTYEQYF.